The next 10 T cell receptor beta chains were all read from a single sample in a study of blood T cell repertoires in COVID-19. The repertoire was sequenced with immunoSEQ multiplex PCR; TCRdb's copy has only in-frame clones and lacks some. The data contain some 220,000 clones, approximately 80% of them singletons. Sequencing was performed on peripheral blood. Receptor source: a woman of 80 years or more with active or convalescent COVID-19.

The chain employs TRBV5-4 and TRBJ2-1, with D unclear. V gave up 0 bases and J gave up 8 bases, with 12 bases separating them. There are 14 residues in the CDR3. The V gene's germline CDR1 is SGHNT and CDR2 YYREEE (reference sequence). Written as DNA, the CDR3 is TGTGCCAGCAGCTTGGAGGTGACTGCCGATGAGCAGTTCTTC. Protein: CASSLEVTADEQFF.

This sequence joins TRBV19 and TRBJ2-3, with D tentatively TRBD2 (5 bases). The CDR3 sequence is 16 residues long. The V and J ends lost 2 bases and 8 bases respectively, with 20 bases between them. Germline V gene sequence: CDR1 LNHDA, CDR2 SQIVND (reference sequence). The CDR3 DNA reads TGTGCCAGTAGTATACCCGGGATGGACCTGGCGGGTACGCAGTATTTT. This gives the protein CASSIPGMDLAGTQYF.

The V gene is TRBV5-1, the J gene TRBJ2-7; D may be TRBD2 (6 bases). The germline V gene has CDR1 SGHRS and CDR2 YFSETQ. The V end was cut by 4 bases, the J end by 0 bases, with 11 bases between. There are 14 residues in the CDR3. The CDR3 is CASSRDSGSYEQYF. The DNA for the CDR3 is TGCGCCAGCAGCCGGGACTCGGGCTCCTACGAGCAGTACTTC.

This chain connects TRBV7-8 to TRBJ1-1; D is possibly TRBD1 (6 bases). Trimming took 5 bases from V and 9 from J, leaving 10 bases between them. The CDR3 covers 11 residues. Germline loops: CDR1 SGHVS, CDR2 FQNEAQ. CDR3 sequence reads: CASSLQGQAFF. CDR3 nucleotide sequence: TGTGCCAGCAGCCTACAGGGACAAGCTTTCTTT.

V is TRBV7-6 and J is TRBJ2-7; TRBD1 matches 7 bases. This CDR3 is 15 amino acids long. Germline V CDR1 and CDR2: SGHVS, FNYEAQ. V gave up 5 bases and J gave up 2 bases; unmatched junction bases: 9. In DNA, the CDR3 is TGTGCCAGCAGCCTAAGACAGGGCACCCCCTACGAGCAGTACTTC. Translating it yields CASSLRQGTPYEQYF. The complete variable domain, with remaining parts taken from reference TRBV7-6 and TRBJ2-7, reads GAGVSQSPRYKVTKRGQDVALRCDPISGHVSLYWYRQALGQGPEFLTYFNYEAQQDKSGLPNDRFSAERPEGSISTLTIQRTEQRDSAMYRCASSLRQGTPYEQYFGPGTRLTVT.

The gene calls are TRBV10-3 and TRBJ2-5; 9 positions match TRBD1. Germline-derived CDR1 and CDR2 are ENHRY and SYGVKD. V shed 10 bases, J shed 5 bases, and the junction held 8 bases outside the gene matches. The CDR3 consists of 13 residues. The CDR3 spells CASRQGETETQYF. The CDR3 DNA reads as TGTGCCAGCCGACAGGGGGAGACGGAGACCCAGTACTTC.

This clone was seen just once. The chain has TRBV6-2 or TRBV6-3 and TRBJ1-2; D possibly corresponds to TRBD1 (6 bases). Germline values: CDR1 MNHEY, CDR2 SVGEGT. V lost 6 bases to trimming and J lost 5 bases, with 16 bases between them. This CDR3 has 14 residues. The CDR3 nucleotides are TGTGCCAGCAGCCACGGGGGGCGAAAGTATGGCTACACCTTC. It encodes CASSHGGRKYGYTF.

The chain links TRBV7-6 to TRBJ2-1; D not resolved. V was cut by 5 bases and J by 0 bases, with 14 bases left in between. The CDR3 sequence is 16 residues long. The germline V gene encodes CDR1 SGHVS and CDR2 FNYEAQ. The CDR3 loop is CASSRELSGSYNEQFF. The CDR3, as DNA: TGTGCCAGCAGCCGCGAATTGTCGGGCTCCTACAATGAGCAGTTCTTC.

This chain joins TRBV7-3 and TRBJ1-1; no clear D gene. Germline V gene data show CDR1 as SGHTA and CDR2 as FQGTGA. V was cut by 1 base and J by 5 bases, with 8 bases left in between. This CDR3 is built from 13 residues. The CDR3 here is CASSLSWRTEAFF. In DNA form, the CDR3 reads TGTGCCAGCAGCTTAAGTTGGAGGACTGAAGCTTTCTTT.

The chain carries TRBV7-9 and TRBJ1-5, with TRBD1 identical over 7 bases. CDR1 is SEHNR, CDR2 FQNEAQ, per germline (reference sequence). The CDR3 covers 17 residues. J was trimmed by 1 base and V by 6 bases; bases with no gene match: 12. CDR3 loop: CASSKGVGRGSNQPQHF. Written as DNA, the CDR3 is TGTGCCAGCAGTAAAGGGGTAGGCAGGGGGAGCAATCAGCCCCAGCATTTT.